The following is a T cell receptor (beta chain) sequence with its context. Its antigen is undetermined. These data are taken from a study of T cell responses to AZD1222 COVID-19 vaccine. Measured with immunoSEQ multiplex PCR; TCRdb has only the in-frame clones, and not every one. In the table there are 130,000 to 150,000 clones, roughly 91% of which are singletons. The germline V gene encodes CDR1 LGHNA and CDR2 YNFKEQ. This CDR3 is built from 14 residues. V was cut by 4 bases and J by 3 bases, with 10 bases left in between. Broader study findings: Receipt of two AZD1222 doses was followed by a rise in Spike-specific TCR breadth and depth. Mapped onto spike, vaccine-associated CD4 TCRs spanned it and were dominant at 160-218 and 743-854.

The sequence came from an adult in good health. This sample comprised peripheral blood, obtained on day 0 of AZD1222 vaccination. The chain is built from TRBV4-2 and TRBJ1-5; D uncertain. The chain's CDR3 is CASSLSINNQPQHF. For the CDR3, the DNA is TGTGCCAGCAGCCTCTCGATTAACAATCAGCCCCAGCATTTT.